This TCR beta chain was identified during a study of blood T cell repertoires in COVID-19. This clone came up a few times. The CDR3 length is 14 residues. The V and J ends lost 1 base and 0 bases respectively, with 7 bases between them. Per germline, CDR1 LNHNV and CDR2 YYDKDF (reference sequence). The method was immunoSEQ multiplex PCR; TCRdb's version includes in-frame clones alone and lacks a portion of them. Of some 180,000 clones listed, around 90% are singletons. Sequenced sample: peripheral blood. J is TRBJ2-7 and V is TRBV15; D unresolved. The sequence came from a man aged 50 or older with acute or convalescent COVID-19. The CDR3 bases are TGTGCCACCAGCAGAGTAGTTCTCTCCTACGAGCAGTACTTC. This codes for CATSRVVLSYEQYF.